A single sample is the source of the 19 T cell receptor beta chains below, sequenced in a study of neurological immune-mediated disorders. TCRdb processed the 5' RACE reads anew with MiXCR; each CDR3 protein has one entry. This table has approximately 77,000 distinct CDR3 sequences, about 9.4% appearing once. Sequences were obtained from PBMCs. These receptors were collected from a man aged 50 to 59 in good health.

This clonotype was picked up many times. This chain links TRBV20-1 with TRBJ2-4; 8 bases match TRBD1. After removal of 5 bases from V and 7 bases from J, the junction contained 4 bases not matched to a gene. The V gene's germline CDR1 is DFQATT and CDR2 SNEGSKA (reference sequence). The CDR3 has 12 amino acids. For the CDR3, the DNA is TGCAGTGCTGTGACAGGGGACAACATTCAGTACTTC. This gives the protein CSAVTGDNIQYF.

This chain uses TRBV28 with TRBJ2-2, with 7 bases that match TRBD2. The CDR3 runs 15 residues. CDR1 and CDR2 from the germline V gene are MDHEN and SYDVKM. V shed 8 bases and J 6 bases; nucleotides not matched to a gene: 12. The CDR3 loop reads CASLIRGGPSGELFF. The CDR3 bases are TGTGCCAGCCTAATCCGGGGAGGGCCATCCGGGGAGCTGTTTTTT.

The sample holds many counts of this clonotype. This rearrangement joins TRBV5-1 to TRBJ2-6; D possibly corresponds to TRBD2 (6 bases). V lost 0 bases, J lost 2 bases, and 6 bases lay in between. There are 15 residues in the CDR3. Looked up from germline, CDR1 is SGHRS and CDR2 is YFSETQ. CDR3 in amino acids: CASSLGGAGANVLTF. CDR3 DNA sequence: TGCGCCAGCAGCTTGGGGGGGGCTGGGGCCAACGTCCTGACTTTC.

This clonotype occurred many times. The chain is built from TRBV6-5 and TRBJ2-7, with TRBD2 matching over 7 bases. The CDR3 has 14 residues. V gave up 2 bases and J gave up 5 bases; unmatched junction bases: 6. Germline loops: CDR1 MNHEY, CDR2 SVGAGI. The CDR3 loop is CASSYGGGSNEQYF. CDR3 sequence (DNA): TGTGCCAGCAGTTACGGGGGGGGATCGAACGAGCAGTACTTC.

This clonotype was counted ten times or more. V gene TRBV6-5 combines with J gene TRBJ1-6; D gene ambiguous. CDR1 and CDR2 from the germline V gene are MNHEY and SVGAGI. This CDR3 has 14 residues. V was shortened by 6 bases and J by 6 bases, with 12 bases between the two germline ends. CDR3: CASRPHDINSPLHF. Here the CDR3 DNA reads TGTGCCAGCAGGCCACACGACATTAATTCACCCCTCCACTTT.

A few counts support this clonotype. This chain links TRBV9 with TRBJ2-7; no reliable D call. The V gene lost 0 bases and the J gene lost 1 base, with 11 bases spanning the gap. The CDR3 has 15 amino acids. CDR1 is SGDLS, CDR2 YYNGEE, per germline. Here the CDR3 reads CASSVGAPESYEQYF. The DNA of the CDR3 is TGTGCCAGCAGCGTAGGAGCGCCTGAGTCCTACGAGCAGTACTTC. Filled out from reference TRBV9 and TRBJ2-7, the complete variable domain reads DSGVTQTPKHLITATGQRVTLRCSPRSGDLSVYWYQQSLDQGLQFLIQYYNGEERAKGNILERFSAQQFPDLHSELNLSSLELGDSALYFCASSVGAPESYEQYFGPGTRLTVT.

Of note for this clonotype: This could be a read error, since a much larger clone is one nucleotide away. This chain uses TRBV5-1 with TRBJ2-5; TRBD1 is a possible D gene (6 bases). Germline V gene sequence: CDR1 SGHRS, CDR2 YFSETQ. The ends were cut back, 6 bases at V and 4 bases at J, with 19 bases in the middle. The CDR3 length is 15 residues. The CDR3 loop is CASNPQGRVAETQYF. The CDR3 DNA follows: TGCGCCAGCAACCCCCAGGGGCGGGTAGCAGAGACCCAGTACTTC.

At least ten counts were recorded for this clonotype. This chain uses TRBV7-2 with TRBJ2-7, with 9 bases lining up with TRBD1. The V and J ends lost 3 bases and 3 bases, in that order; junction bases with no gene match: 12. Per the germline V gene, CDR1 is SGHTA and CDR2 is FQGNSA. This CDR3 contains 17 residues. DNA for the CDR3: TGTGCCAGCAGCTTTCCCCGCGAGGGACAGGGTTTCTACGAGCAGTACTTC. Residues: CASSFPREGQGFYEQYF.

This clonotype was counted at least ten times. The chain has TRBV10-3 and TRBJ1-2; D is uncertain. Trimming stripped 2 bases from V and 5 bases from J, with 12 bases between. The length of the CDR3 is 14 residues. The germline V gene encodes CDR1 ENHRY and CDR2 SYGVKD. The CDR3 nucleotides are TGTGCCATCAGTGAGCAGAGGACTATTTATGGCTACACCTTC. Amino acid sequence: CAISEQRTIYGYTF.

About this clonotype: An end of the junction does not agree with germline; a read error may underlie this. The J gene is TRBJ2-7, the V gene TRBV5-1; 7 bases align to TRBD1. This CDR3 comprises 16 residues. Per the germline V gene, CDR1 is SGHRS and CDR2 is YFSETQ. The CDR3 here is CASSQDTGVRNYEQYF. CDR3 sequence (DNA): TGTGCCAGCAGCCAGGACACAGGGGTACGGAATTACGAGCAGTACTTC.

This clonotype was seen repeatedly, ten times or more. This chain uses TRBV19 with TRBJ2-2, with no clear D. The CDR3 contains 14 residues. CDR1 LNHDA and CDR2 SQIVND come from the germline V gene (reference sequence). V lost 6 bases and J 4 bases, leaving 12 bases between the germline ends. Here the CDR3 reads CASSLGYSTGELFF. CDR3 DNA sequence: TGTGCCAGTAGCTTGGGATATAGCACCGGGGAGCTGTTTTTT.

This clonotype has at least ten counts. The genes are TRBV5-1 and TRBJ1-5; D ambiguous. The germline gives CDR1 SGHRS, CDR2 YFSETQ. V shed 0 bases and J shed 4 bases, with 8 bases lying between them. The length of the CDR3 is 14 residues. The CDR3 here is CASSLAGGNQPQHF. As DNA, the CDR3 is TGCGCCAGCAGCTTGGCCGGCGGAAATCAGCCCCAGCATTTT.

This clonotype was recorded at least ten times. This chain joins TRBV6-2 or TRBV6-3 and TRBJ2-7, with TRBD2 matching over 10 bases. This CDR3 has 14 amino acids. V lost 6 bases to trimming and J lost 7 bases; unmatched junction nucleotides: 9. Germline-derived CDR1 and CDR2 are MNHEY and SVGEGT. The CDR3 DNA reads TGTGCCAGCAGACTAGCGGGGTCTCCGGGTGAGCAGTACTTC. This gives the protein CASRLAGSPGEQYF.

In this sample, this clonotype turned up many times. J is TRBJ2-5 and V is TRBV6-6; 9 nucleotides match TRBD1. The CDR3 totals 14 residues. Germline V gene data show CDR1 as MNHNY and CDR2 as SVGAGI (reference sequence). J lost 5 bases, V lost 6 bases, and 7 bases had no gene match. CDR3 sequence (DNA): TGTGCCAGCAGGCCTACCGGGACAGGGGAGACCCAGTACTTC. This translates into CASRPTGTGETQYF.

This clonotype was seen at least ten times. V is TRBV20-1 and J is TRBJ2-1; 7 bases map to TRBD2. The length of the CDR3 is 15 residues. V was clipped by 5 bases and J by 0 bases; unmatched bases: 7. The germline CDR1 and CDR2 sequences are DFQATT and SNEGSKA (reference sequence). CDR3: CSAPRGGSSYNEQFF. CDR3 bases: TGCAGTGCTCCCCGCGGGGGAAGCTCCTACAATGAGCAGTTCTTC.

This clonotype was detected ten times or more. V gene TRBV2 combines with J gene TRBJ1-6; D not certain. CDR1 is SNHLY, CDR2 FYNNEI, per germline. This CDR3 has 15 residues. Trimming shortened V by 1 base and J by 7 bases, and 11 bases separated the two germline ends. The chain's CDR3 is CASSEGRLLNSPLHF. DNA of the CDR3: TGTGCCAGCAGTGAAGGACGGCTACTAAATTCACCCCTCCACTTT.

V gene TRBV6-2 or TRBV6-3 combines with J gene TRBJ1-5; D gene unclear. Deletions cut 6 bases from V and 2 bases from J, with 11 bases between. Germline CDR1 MNHEY, CDR2 SVGEGT. The CDR3 contains 14 residues. CDR3 amino acids: CASSPGSGNQPQHF. In nucleotides, the CDR3 is TGTGCCAGCAGCCCCGGCAGCGGCAATCAGCCCCAGCATTTT.

The table lists this clonotype with many counts. The V and J genes are TRBV7-9 and TRBJ2-5; tentatively, D is TRBD2 (6 bases). The CDR3 consists of 15 residues. Per the germline V gene, CDR1 is SEHNR and CDR2 is FQNEAQ (reference sequence). Between the trimmed V and J ends, which lost 2 bases and 2 bases, there was a span of 12 bases. The CDR3 region has the DNA TGTGCCAGCAGCTTACTAGCTGGAGGGCAAGAGACCCAGTACTTC. Protein product: CASSLLAGGQETQYF.

Many counts were recorded for this clonotype. V and J are TRBV5-1 and TRBJ2-7, with TRBD1 matching over 9 bases. The CDR3 contains 15 residues. Germline V gene data show CDR1 as SGHRS and CDR2 as YFSETQ. With V trimmed by 0 bases and J by 3 bases, 4 bases remained unmatched. The CDR3 protein is CASSLEGTGIYEQYF. The CDR3 DNA is TGCGCCAGCAGCTTGGAAGGGACAGGGATCTACGAGCAGTACTTC.